The 4 T cell receptor beta chains reported below all come from one sample, sequenced in a study of cytomegalovirus exposure and HLA in healthy donors. PCR primers comprised 60 Vbeta and 13 Jbeta primers. Sequencing was performed with immunoSEQ multiplex PCR; in TCRdb, only in-frame clones are kept and a portion is missing. The sample records approximately 110,000 clones, about 78% being singletons. The sequencing input was PBMCs. Receptors were obtained from a woman aged 40 to 50 in good health and CMV-seropositive.

This clone has only a few counts. The chain employs TRBV7-9 and TRBJ1-2; D might be TRBD1 (5 bases). The V end was cut by 3 bases, the J end by 8 bases, with 10 bases between. The CDR3 totals 12 residues. Germline lookup yields CDR1 SEHNR and CDR2 FQNEAQ (reference sequence). This CDR3 is CASSFDSGGYTF. The CDR3 DNA sequence: TGTGCCAGCAGCTTCGACAGTGGCGGCTACACCTTC.

The count of this clone is one. Sequence at one end of the junction differs from germline and may be a read error. V is TRBV4-3 and J is TRBJ2-5; TRBD1 is a possible D gene (7 bases). The CDR3 loop spans 15 amino acids. Germline CDR1 LGHNA, CDR2 YSLEER. DNA of the CDR3: TGCGCCAGCAGCCCCAAACAGGGGAGGCGAGAGGCCCAGTACTTC. Translation: CASSPKQGRREAQYF.

This clone was detected a few times. The chain joins TRBV5-1 to TRBJ2-3, with 11 bases that match TRBD2. The CDR3 extends over 15 amino acids. V was pared by 6 bases and J by 4 bases, with 7 bases of the junction left unmatched. Per the germline V gene, CDR1 is SGHRS and CDR2 is YFSETQ. The CDR3 DNA is TGCGCCAGCATCCGTAGCGGGGGGGCCGCAGATACGCAGTATTTT. This sequence encodes CASIRSGGAADTQYF.

The CDR3 DNA reads as TGTGCTAGTGGTTTGACCGGGACAGGTTCCAATCAGCCCCAGCATTTT. Its translation: CASGLTGTGSNQPQHF. This chain connects TRBV12-5 to TRBJ1-5; 8 nucleotides line up with TRBD1. Germline CDR1 and CDR2: LGHNT and FRNRAP. V lost 2 bases and J lost 3; bases outside the gene matches: 6. The CDR3 contains 16 residues. The variable domain in full, completed from reference TRBV12-5 and TRBJ1-5, reads DARVTQTPRHKVTEMGQEVTMRCQPILGHNTVFWYRQTMMQGLELLAYFRNRAPLDDSGMPKDRFSAEMPDATLATLKIQPSEPRDSAVYFCASGLTGTGSNQPQHFGDGTRLSIL.